The present T cell receptor beta chain was sequenced within a study of blood T cell repertoires in COVID-19. CDR3 length equals 13 residues. From germline, CDR1 is MDHEN and CDR2 SYDVKM. V shed 7 bases and J 4 bases; nucleotides not matched to a gene: 7. Profiled with immunoSEQ multiplex PCR; TCRdb holds only in-frame clones, not every one. The sample has 85,000 to 130,000 clones; 70% to 85% are singletons. The sample comprised peripheral blood. This TCR came from a woman older than 75 with active or convalescent COVID-19. The chain couples TRBV28 to TRBJ2-7, with 7 positions matching TRBD2. CDR3 amino acids: CASIGGSTYEQYF. CDR3 DNA: TGTGCCAGCATCGGCGGGAGCACTTACGAGCAGTACTTC.